The TCR beta chain under discussion was sequenced for a study of human T cells and chemical hapten exposure. Study-level points and caveats: Expanded TCRs created a significantly greater count of big CDR3 similarity clusters than controls did.

As to time point: patch test 1, 2 weeks after DPC sensitization. Treatment noted: therapeutic diphenylcyclopropenone sensitization with weekly scalp DPC. The CDR3 has 15 amino acids. Germline V CDR1 and CDR2: SGHRS, YFSETQ. Trimming at V came to 4 bases and at J to 1 base, leaving 7 bases not matched to a gene. One entry per CDR3 protein results from TCRdb running MiXCR on the RACE reads. This table has about 340,000 distinct CDR3 sequences, about 7% appearing once. For this clonotype: The antigen is undetermined.

The rearrangement uses TRBV5-1 and TRBJ2-5, with TRBD1 identical over 7 bases. The sequence was collected from a woman aged 18-30 years with alopecia areata. Some clones in this sample may be carry-over from other donors' samples. The material sequenced was whole blood, taken in connection with sensitization to the hapten diphenylcyclopropenone (DPC). CDR3 DNA sequence: TGCGCCAGCAGCGTAGATGGGACAGTCCAAGAGACCCAGTACTTC. Translating it yields CASSVDGTVQETQYF. Variable domain in full (rest from reference TRBV5-1 and TRBJ2-5): KAGVTQTPRYLIKTRGQQVTLSCSPISGHRSVSWYQQTPGQGLQFLFEYFSETQRNKGNFPGRFSGRQFSNSRSEMNVSTLELGDSALYLCASSVDGTVQETQYFGPGTRLLVL.